A single sample is the source of the 20 T cell receptor beta chains below, sequenced in a study of blood T cell repertoires in COVID-19. TCRdb's copy holds only in-frame clones and misses some; the assay was immunoSEQ multiplex PCR. The table shows roughly 57,000 clones, with roughly 80% occurring only once. Material for sequencing was peripheral blood. The receptors stem from a man aged 60 to 69 with acute or convalescent COVID-19.

This chain uses TRBV5-4 with TRBJ1-2, with no clear D. CDR1 and CDR2 from the germline V gene are SGHNT and YYREEE (reference sequence). Trimming pared 1 base from V and 4 bases from J, leaving 8 bases between. CDR3 length: 13 residues. The chain's CDR3 is CASSLWGGYGYTF. CDR3 nucleotides: TGTGCCAGCAGCTTGTGGGGAGGCTATGGCTACACCTTC.

V is TRBV7-9 and J is TRBJ2-3, with 10 bases that match TRBD1. This CDR3 has 14 residues. V lost 5 bases and J lost 6; bases outside the gene matches: 5. CDR1 SEHNR and CDR2 FQNEAQ come from the germline V gene (reference sequence). The CDR3 DNA sequence: TGTGCCAGCAGCCCGGGACAGGGGCGGGATACGCAGTATTTT. Translation: CASSPGQGRDTQYF.

The chain links TRBV5-1 to TRBJ2-3; D possibly corresponds to TRBD2 (5 bases). V was shortened by 2 bases and J by 5 bases, with 12 bases between the two germline ends. The germline V gene encodes CDR1 SGHRS and CDR2 YFSETQ. CDR3 length: 14 residues. Here the CDR3 reads CASSLGWTVDTQYF. CDR3 nucleotides: TGCGCCAGCAGCTTAGGGTGGACTGTAGATACGCAGTATTTT.

The chain combines TRBV5-1 with TRBJ1-6; 7 bases line up with TRBD1. V lost 2 bases to trimming and J lost 14 bases; unmatched junction nucleotides: 7. This CDR3 comprises 13 residues. Germline CDR1 SGHRS, CDR2 YFSETQ. CDR3 DNA: TGCGCCAGCAGCTTACAGGGGAGTTTGGCCCTCCACTTT. The encoded protein is CASSLQGSLALHF.

This clone was counted once. The rearrangement joins TRBV7-2 to TRBJ1-4, with 7 nucleotides matching TRBD1. CDR1 SGHTA and CDR2 FQGNSA come from the germline V gene. V dropped 1 base and J dropped 6; count of bases not matched to a gene: 5. This CDR3 is built from 15 residues. DNA of the CDR3: TGTGCCAGCAGCTTAGTAGGGGGCCTTTATGAAAAACTGTTTTTT. Its protein is CASSLVGGLYEKLFF. The full variable domain, in which reference TRBV7-2 and TRBJ1-4 provide the parts outside the CDR3, is GAGVSQSPSNKVTEKGKDVELRCDPISGHTALYWYRQSLGQGLEFLIYFQGNSAPDKSGLPSDRFSAERTGGSVSTLTIQRTQQEDSAVYLCASSLVGGLYEKLFFGSGTQLSVL.

The chain links TRBV11-2 to TRBJ1-2; 8 bases are shared with TRBD1. CDR1 and CDR2 from the germline V gene are SGHAT and FQNNGV. The junction had 8 bases not matched to a gene; V was cut back by 4 bases and J by 4 bases. The CDR3 runs 15 residues. This CDR3 is CASSSQDRDLYGYTF. The CDR3, as DNA: TGTGCCAGCAGCTCCCAGGACAGGGACCTCTATGGCTACACCTTC.

The V and J genes are TRBV30 and TRBJ1-2, with unresolved D. Between the trimmed V and J ends, which lost 3 bases and 4 bases, there was a span of 15 bases. From germline, CDR1 is GTSNPN and CDR2 SVGIG (reference sequence). The CDR3 runs 14 residues. In DNA, the CDR3 is TGTGCCTGGAGCCGGGGAAATTGGGGCTATGGCTACACCTTC. Translating it yields CAWSRGNWGYGYTF. The variable domain in full, with the rest retrieved from reference TRBV30 and TRBJ1-2, is SQTIHQWPATLVQPVGSPLSLECTVEGTSNPNLYWYRQAAGRGLQLLFYSVGIGQISSEVPQNLSASRPQDRQFILSSKKLLLSDSGFYLCAWSRGNWGYGYTFGSGTRLTVV.

The chain uses TRBV7-3 and TRBJ2-7, with TRBD2 identical over 8 bases. Trimming cost V 8 bases and J 7 bases; bases outside gene matches: 13. CDR1 and CDR2 (germline): SGHTA, FQGTGA. The CDR3 is made up of 14 amino acids. The CDR3 loop reads CASAPAGGVNEQYF. The CDR3 DNA sequence: TGTGCCAGCGCCCCGGCCGGGGGGGTAAATGAGCAGTACTTC.

The V call is TRBV2, the J call TRBJ1-4, with 8 bases lining up with TRBD1. The CDR3 runs to 14 residues. The V gene's germline CDR1 is SNHLY and CDR2 FYNNEI. With 8 bases clipped from V and 5 bases from J, the junction kept 7 bases outside the gene matches. CDR3 residues: CASRPGQENEKLFF. The CDR3 region has the DNA TGTGCCAGCCGCCCGGGACAGGAGAATGAAAAACTGTTTTTT.

The chain employs TRBV19 and TRBJ1-5; 10 bases fit TRBD1. Germline CDR1 LNHDA, CDR2 SQIVND (reference sequence). This CDR3 spans 16 amino acids. The V gene end was trimmed by 4 bases and the J gene end by 5 bases; junction bases not matched to a gene: 8. The CDR3 loop is CASSTARGTGDQPQHF. The CDR3 bases are TGTGCCAGTAGTACGGCTCGCGGGACAGGGGATCAGCCCCAGCATTTT.

This chain connects TRBV28 to TRBJ1-4; D perhaps matches TRBD1 (6 bases). Germline assignment: CDR1 MDHEN and CDR2 SYDVKM. V lost 8 bases and J 1 base, leaving 11 bases between the germline ends. CDR3 length: 14 amino acids. This chain's CDR3 is CASGSQGTNEKLFF. CDR3 bases: TGTGCCAGCGGGTCACAGGGAACTAATGAAAAACTGTTTTTT. Full variable domain (rest looked up from reference TRBV28 and TRBJ1-4): DVKVTQSSRYLVKRTGEKVFLECVQDMDHENMFWYRQDPGLGLRLIYFSYDVKMKEKGDIPEGYSVSREKKERFSLILESASTNQTSMYLCASGSQGTNEKLFFGSGTQLSVL.

The V call is TRBV5-6, the J call TRBJ2-3, with D possibly being TRBD1 (5 bases). The V and J ends lost 0 bases and 4 bases respectively, with 12 bases between them. Per germline, CDR1 SGHDT and CDR2 YYEEEE. The CDR3 has 15 amino acids. CDR3 sequence: CASSLEGNPADTQYF. The CDR3 coding sequence is TGTGCCAGCAGCTTGGAGGGGAATCCTGCAGATACGCAGTATTTT. Full variable domain (missing parts from reference TRBV5-6 and TRBJ2-3): DAGVTQSPTHLIKTRGQQVTLRCSPKSGHDTVSWYQQALGQGPQFIFQYYEEEERQRGNFPDRFSGHQFPNYSSELNVNALLLGDSALYLCASSLEGNPADTQYFGPGTRLTVL.

The chain recombines TRBV28 with TRBJ1-4; TRBD1 matches 7 bases. Germline V gives CDR1 MDHEN, CDR2 SYDVKM. This CDR3 has 16 amino acids. After removal of 4 bases from V and 7 bases from J, the junction contained 12 bases not matched to a gene. CDR3: CASSSENRGIREKLFF. DNA for the CDR3: TGTGCCAGCAGTTCAGAAAACAGGGGCATCCGTGAAAAACTGTTTTTT.

This chain joins TRBV6-5 and TRBJ1-5, with 8 bases fitting TRBD1. The J segment lost 4 bases and the V segment lost 4 bases, leaving 6 bases of the junction unmatched. The V gene's germline CDR1 is MNHEY and CDR2 SVGAGI. This CDR3 is built from 15 residues. This CDR3 is CASSSSTGVNQPQHF. CDR3 DNA: TGTGCCAGCAGTTCCTCGACAGGGGTGAATCAGCCCCAGCATTTT.

The J gene is TRBJ2-3, the V gene TRBV5-6; the match to TRBD1 covers 11 bases. The CDR3 length is 15 residues. The germline V gene has CDR1 SGHDT and CDR2 YYEEEE. The ends lost 4 bases at V and 4 bases at J; junction bases unmatched: 5. This chain's CDR3 is CASSRDRGVADTQYF. The CDR3 region has the DNA TGTGCCAGCAGCCGGGACAGGGGGGTCGCAGATACGCAGTATTTT.

The rearrangement joins TRBV7-6 to TRBJ1-5, with 7 positions matching TRBD1. The CDR3 is made up of 15 amino acids. Germline CDR1 reads SGHVS; CDR2 reads FNYEAQ. The V segment lost 5 bases and the J segment 5 bases; nucleotides outside the gene matches: 9. The CDR3 here is CASSRKAGGDQPQHF. The CDR3 nucleotides are TGTGCCAGCAGCCGTAAGGCAGGGGGTGATCAGCCCCAGCATTTT.

The J gene is TRBJ1-3, the V gene TRBV6-5, with D unresolved. V gave up 0 bases and J gave up 1 base, with 7 bases separating them. Per germline, CDR1 MNHEY and CDR2 SVGAGI. The CDR3 has 15 residues. CDR3 sequence (DNA): TGTGCCAGCAGTTACTCGAGAGGGTCTGGAAACACCATATATTTT. Protein product: CASSYSRGSGNTIYF.

The DNA of the CDR3 is TGTGCCAGCAGCCCCCAAGGACAGAATGGCTACACCTTC. It codes for CASSPQGQNGYTF. V gene TRBV7-3 combines with J gene TRBJ1-2; possible D gene TRBD1, 6 bases. With 5 bases removed from V and 6 bases from J, the gap between germline ends came to 13 bases. The CDR3 spans 13 residues. The germline CDR1 and CDR2 sequences are SGHTA and FQGTGA.

This clone appeared a few times. The chain combines TRBV29-1 with TRBJ1-2; TRBD1 aligns across 7 bases. The CDR3 has 14 amino acids. V lost 3 bases to trimming and J lost 4 bases; unmatched junction nucleotides: 8. CDR1 is SQVTM, CDR2 ANQGSEA, per germline. The DNA for the CDR3 is TGCAGCGTTGAGGGGGGACAGATAGTCTATGGCTACACCTTC. Protein sequence: CSVEGGQIVYGYTF.

The V and J genes are TRBV24-1 and TRBJ2-3; D gene unclear. The CDR3 contains 14 residues. V dropped 4 bases and J dropped 6 bases, with 13 bases sitting between them. CDR1 KGHDR and CDR2 SFDVKD come from the germline V gene. The CDR3 DNA reads as TGTGCCACCAGTGACGAGACTTCGCAGGATACGCAGTATTTT. Its protein product is CATSDETSQDTQYF.